The clone carrying this T cell receptor beta chain was counted many times. Its specificity is unknown. The CDR3 totals 14 residues. Trimming took off 0 bases at V and 2 bases at J, with 7 bases between the two ends. Germline loops: CDR1 LGHNA, CDR2 YSLEER. Amplification of TCR alpha and beta CDR3 regions from RNA used iRepertoire nested multiplex PCR. Tissue mRNA or PBMC total RNA, roughly 100-400 ng, went into one-step reverse transcription and amplification. Each CDR3 protein is one row after TCRdb ran MiXCR on the multiplex PCR reads. The sample shows some 190,000 distinct CDR3 sequences, roughly a third of them seen only once. This sample was included in a study of glioma-infiltrating T cells. Regarding the study as a whole: Tissue-blood divergence was below expectation in non-neoplastic patients, above in gliomas. Very few CDR3 sequences were shared between tissue and blood.

The chain has TRBV4-3 and TRBJ1-2; no reliable D call. The TCR comes from a human donor with low-grade glioma or glioblastoma, undergoing nonglioma brain surgery, or in good health (not recorded which). The sequencing input was glioma tissue, nonneoplastic brain tissue, or PBMCs (not recorded which). CDR3 in DNA: TGCGCCAGCAGCCAAGAGGGCAGAAACTATGGCTACACCTTC. Its translation: CASSQEGRNYGYTF.